Included here is one TCR beta chain sequence, with context. What it recognizes is unknown. One junction end disagrees with the germline gene, perhaps due to a read error. The entry originates in a study of T-cell memory formation after mild COVID-19. The wider study: Each donor largely had its own TCR clusters.

The CDR3 totals 13 residues. Using its own MiXCR run on the 5' RACE reads, TCRdb lists one record per CDR3 protein. This sample has roughly 89,000 distinct CDR3 sequences, with roughly an eighth found just once. Overall study findings and caveats: The CD4+ clones that contracted clustered mainly within CM and EM, and the CD8+ clones concentrated in EMRA.

The receptor's source is an adult woman who had mild COVID-19 (a few samples of this study predate the infection). Cell type and time point are not known. The chain recombines TRBV12-3 or TRBV12-4 with TRBJ1-1; D is ambiguous. Specimen: PBMCs or a T cell subset sorted from them (not recorded which). For the CDR3, the DNA is TGTGCCAGCAGTTTAGTTTATCGGGGTGAAGATTTCTTT. This codes for CASSLVYRGEDFF.